A single TCR beta chain is shown here with its context. Its antigen is undetermined. The sample belongs to a study of siplizumab effects on memory and regulatory T cells. Study-level results: The alloresponse seemed to draw substantially on naive T cells, which appeared more diverse than memory cells. Among mappable alloreactive CD4+ clones, the Treg-derived fraction averaged approximately 69% with siplizumab versus 25% to 30% in controls.

CDR3 length equals 17 residues. V was pared by 6 bases and J by 5 bases, with 19 bases of the junction left unmatched. Germline CDR1 reads SQVTM; CDR2 reads ANQGSEA. The data were produced by immunoSEQ multiplex PCR, yet TCRdb's version contains in-frame clones alone and is incomplete. The data hold more than 95,000 clones, with about 92% observed a single time. This clonotype was obtained from a human donor in good health. The chain uses TRBV29-1 and TRBJ2-3, with 8 bases aligning to TRBD1. The sample consisted of CD4+ T cells sorted from blood. The CDR3 DNA reads TGCAGCGTCGCCCAACTCCCGGACAGGGTAACGGAAGATACGCAGTATTTT. It codes for CSVAQLPDRVTEDTQYF.